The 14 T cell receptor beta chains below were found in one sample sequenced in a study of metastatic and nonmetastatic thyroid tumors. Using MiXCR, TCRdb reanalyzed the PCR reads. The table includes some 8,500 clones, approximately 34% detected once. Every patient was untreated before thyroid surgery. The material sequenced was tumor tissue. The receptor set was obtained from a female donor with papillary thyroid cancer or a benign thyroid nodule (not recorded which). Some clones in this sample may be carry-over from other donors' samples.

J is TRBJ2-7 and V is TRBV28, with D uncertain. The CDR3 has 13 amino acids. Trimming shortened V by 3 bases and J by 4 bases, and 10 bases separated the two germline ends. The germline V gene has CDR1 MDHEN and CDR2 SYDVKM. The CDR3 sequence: CASSFSLGYEQYF. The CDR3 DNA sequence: TGTGCCAGCAGTTTTTCCCTGGGGTACGAGCAGTACTTC.

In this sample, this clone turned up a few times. The CDR3 DNA follows: TGTGCCAGCAGGCTATCCTACAGGGATGGCTATGGCTACACCTTC. It specifies CASRLSYRDGYGYTF. The chain joins TRBV12-3 or TRBV12-4 to TRBJ1-2; TRBD1 might be the D (6 bases). There are 15 residues in the CDR3. The V end lost 6 bases, the J end lost 4 bases, and 18 bases lay between the germline ends.

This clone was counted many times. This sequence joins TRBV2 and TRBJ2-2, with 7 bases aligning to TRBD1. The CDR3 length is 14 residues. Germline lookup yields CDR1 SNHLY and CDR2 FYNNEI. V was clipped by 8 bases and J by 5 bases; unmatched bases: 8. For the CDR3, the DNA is TGTGCCAGCCGCGAACAGGGGCCAACCGGGGAGCTGTTTTTT. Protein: CASREQGPTGELFF.

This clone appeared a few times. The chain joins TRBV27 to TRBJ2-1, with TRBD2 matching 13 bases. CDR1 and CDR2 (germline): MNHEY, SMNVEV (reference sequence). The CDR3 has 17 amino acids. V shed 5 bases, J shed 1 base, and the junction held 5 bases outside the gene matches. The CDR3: CASSLRLAGGSYNEQFF. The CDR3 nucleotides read TGTGCCAGCAGTCTCCGACTAGCGGGAGGTTCCTACAATGAGCAGTTCTTC.

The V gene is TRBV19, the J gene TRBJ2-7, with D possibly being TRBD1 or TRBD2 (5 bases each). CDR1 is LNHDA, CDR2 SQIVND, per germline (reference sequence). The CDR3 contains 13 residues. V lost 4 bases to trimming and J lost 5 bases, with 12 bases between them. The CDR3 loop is CASSRGSVDEQYF. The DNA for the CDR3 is TGTGCCAGTAGTAGGGGGTCCGTGGACGAGCAGTACTTC.

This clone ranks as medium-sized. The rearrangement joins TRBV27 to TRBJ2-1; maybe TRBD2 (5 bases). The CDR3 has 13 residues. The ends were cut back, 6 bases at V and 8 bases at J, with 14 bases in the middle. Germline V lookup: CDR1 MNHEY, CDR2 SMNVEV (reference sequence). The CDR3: CASSRTAADEQFF. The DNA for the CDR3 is TGTGCCAGCAGCCGGACCGCAGCGGATGAGCAGTTCTTC.

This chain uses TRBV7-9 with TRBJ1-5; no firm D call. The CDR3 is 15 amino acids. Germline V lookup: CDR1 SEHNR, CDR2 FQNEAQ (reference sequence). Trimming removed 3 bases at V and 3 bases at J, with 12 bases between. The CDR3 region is CASSFGASLNQPQHF. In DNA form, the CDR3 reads TGTGCCAGCAGCTTTGGCGCCAGTCTCAATCAGCCCCAGCATTTT.

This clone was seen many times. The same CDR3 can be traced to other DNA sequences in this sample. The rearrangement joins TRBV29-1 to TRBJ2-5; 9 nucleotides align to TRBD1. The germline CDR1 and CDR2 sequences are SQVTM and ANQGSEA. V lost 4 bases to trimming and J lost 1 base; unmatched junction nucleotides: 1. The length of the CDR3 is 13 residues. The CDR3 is CSVADRGQETQYF. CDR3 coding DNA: TGCAGCGTTGCGGACAGGGGCCAAGAGACCCAGTACTTC.

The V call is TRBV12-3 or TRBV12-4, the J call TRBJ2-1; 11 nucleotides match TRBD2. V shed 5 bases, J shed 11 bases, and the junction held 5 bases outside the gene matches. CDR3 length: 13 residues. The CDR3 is CASSPRTSGQQFF. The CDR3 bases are TGTGCCAGCAGTCCCAGGACTAGCGGGCAGCAGTTCTTC.

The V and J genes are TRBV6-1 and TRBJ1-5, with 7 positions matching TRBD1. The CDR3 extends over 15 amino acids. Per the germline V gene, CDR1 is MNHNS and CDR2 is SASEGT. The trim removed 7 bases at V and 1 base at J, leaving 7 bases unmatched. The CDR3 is CASIRSRGSNQPQHF. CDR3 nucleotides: TGTGCCAGCATCAGGAGCAGGGGGAGCAATCAGCCCCAGCATTTT.

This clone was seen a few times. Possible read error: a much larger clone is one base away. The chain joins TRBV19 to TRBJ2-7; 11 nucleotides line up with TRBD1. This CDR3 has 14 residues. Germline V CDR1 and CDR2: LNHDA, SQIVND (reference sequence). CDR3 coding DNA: TGTGCCAGCGGCGGGACAGGGGGTTCCTACGAGCACTACTTC. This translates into CASGGTGGSYEHYF.

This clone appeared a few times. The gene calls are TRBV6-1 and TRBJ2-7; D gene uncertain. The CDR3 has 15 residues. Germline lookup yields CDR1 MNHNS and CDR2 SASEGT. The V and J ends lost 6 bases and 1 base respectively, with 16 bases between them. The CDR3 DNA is TGTGCCAGCAGCCACGGCGGAGCCCTATCCTACGAGCAGTACTTC. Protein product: CASSHGGALSYEQYF.

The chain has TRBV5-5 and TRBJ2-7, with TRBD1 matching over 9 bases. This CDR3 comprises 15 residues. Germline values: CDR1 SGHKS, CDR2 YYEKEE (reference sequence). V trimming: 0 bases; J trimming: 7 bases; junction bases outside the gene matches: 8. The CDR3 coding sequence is TGTGCCAGCAGCTTGGTGGGACAGGGAGGAAGGGAGCAGTACTTC. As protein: CASSLVGQGGREQYF.

The CDR3 loop reads CASSGRVSNTGELFF. The CDR3 coding sequence is TGTGCCAGCAGTGGAAGGGTTTCGAACACCGGGGAGCTGTTTTTT. The chain joins TRBV2 to TRBJ2-2, with no clear D. The germline V gene has CDR1 SNHLY and CDR2 FYNNEI. The CDR3 has 15 amino acids. The V gene lost 4 bases and the J gene lost 0 bases, with 9 bases spanning the gap.